Listed here are 6 T cell receptor beta chains from one sample, sequenced in a study of T cells after yellow fever vaccination. TCRdb re-called the 5' RACE reads through MiXCR, storing one row per CDR3 protein. The sample lists some 260,000 distinct CDR3 sequences, around 5.3% occurring once. Source: CD4+ T cells sorted from PBMCs, taken on the day of the yellow fever booster vaccination. These receptors all come from a man between 18 and 35 years old who received the YFV17D yellow fever vaccine.

The sample holds many counts of this clonotype. Written as DNA, the CDR3 is TGTGCCAGCAGCCCCGGGGGCCTTACAGATACGCAGTATTTT. Its protein is CASSPGGLTDTQYF. The chain couples TRBV9 to TRBJ2-3; either TRBD1 or TRBD2 may fit D (6 bases each). The CDR3 runs 14 residues. Trimming removed 4 bases at V and 3 bases at J, with 12 bases between. The germline V gene has CDR1 SGDLS and CDR2 YYNGEE.

The CDR3 is CAIKKDRASYEQYV. The DNA of the CDR3 is TGTGCCATCAAGAAGGACAGGGCGTCCTACGAGCAGTACGTC. V gene TRBV10-3 combines with J gene TRBJ2-7; 8 nucleotides line up with TRBD1. The germline V gene has CDR1 ENHRY and CDR2 SYGVKD. V was pared by 7 bases and J by 1 base, with 6 bases of the junction left unmatched. The CDR3 is 14 residues long.

This clonotype was counted at least ten times. The V call is TRBV5-4, the J call TRBJ2-1; D may match TRBD1 or TRBD2 (6 bases each). This CDR3 is built from 16 residues. Germline V gene data show CDR1 as SGHNT and CDR2 as YYREEE (reference sequence). The V end lost 9 bases, the J end lost 4 bases, and 23 bases lay between the germline ends. CDR3 amino acids: CATRALGGLGYNEQFF. In DNA, the CDR3 is TGTGCCACTAGAGCGTTGGGGGGCCTGGGGTACAATGAGCAGTTCTTC.

Here the CDR3 reads CASSQGLVANEQFF. CDR3 sequence (DNA): TGTGCCAGCAGCCAGGGTCTAGTGGCCAATGAGCAGTTCTTC. The chain employs TRBV3-1 and TRBJ2-1; D is unclear. V dropped 3 bases and J dropped 6 bases, with 12 bases sitting between them. Looked up from germline, CDR1 is LGHDT and CDR2 is YNNKEL (reference sequence). This CDR3 has 14 amino acids.

This clonotype has a handful of counts. This sequence joins TRBV12-3 or TRBV12-4 and TRBJ2-3, with 8 bases identical to TRBD2. The CDR3 covers 14 residues. After removal of 5 bases from V and 6 bases from J, the junction contained 7 bases not matched to a gene. In nucleotides, the CDR3 is TGTGCCAGCAGTATCGGACTAGCCCCCGATACGCAGTATTTT. Its protein is CASSIGLAPDTQYF.

Only a few counts were recorded for this clonotype. V and J are TRBV5-4 and TRBJ1-2, with D possibly being TRBD1 (5 bases). The length of the CDR3 is 16 residues. The germline CDR1 and CDR2 sequences are SGHNT and YYREEE (reference sequence). V was trimmed by 4 bases and J by 6 bases, leaving 22 bases between them. The CDR3 here is CASSRGVTEGWNGYTF. The CDR3 coding sequence is TGTGCCAGCAGCCGGGGGGTAACGGAGGGTTGGAATGGCTACACCTTC.